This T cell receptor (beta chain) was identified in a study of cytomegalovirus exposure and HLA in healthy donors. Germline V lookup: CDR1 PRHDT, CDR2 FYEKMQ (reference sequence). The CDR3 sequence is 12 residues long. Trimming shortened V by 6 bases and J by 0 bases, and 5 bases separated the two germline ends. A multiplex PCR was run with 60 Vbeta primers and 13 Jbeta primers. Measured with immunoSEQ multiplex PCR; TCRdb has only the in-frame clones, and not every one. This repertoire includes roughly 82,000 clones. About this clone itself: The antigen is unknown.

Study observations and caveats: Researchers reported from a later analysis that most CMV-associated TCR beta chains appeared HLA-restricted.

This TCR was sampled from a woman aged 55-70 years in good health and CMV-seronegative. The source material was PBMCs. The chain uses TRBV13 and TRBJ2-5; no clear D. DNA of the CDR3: TGTGCCAGCAGTATGTACCAAGAGACCCAGTACTTC. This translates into CASSMYQETQYF.